This paragraph covers one T cell receptor beta chain sequence. This entry belongs to a study of technical replicates of blood from several donors. The CDR3 totals 14 residues. CDR1 and CDR2 from the germline V gene are SGHRS and YFSETQ. Trimming took off 4 bases at V and 6 bases at J, with 14 bases between the two ends. The table came from immunoSEQ multiplex PCR; TCRdb's copy has only in-frame clones and leaves some out. The repertoire holds under 80,000 clones, nearly 90% seen once, with about 5% in the top ten. The gene calls are TRBV5-1 and TRBJ2-1; tentative D call: TRBD2 (7 bases). The specimen was PBMCs. The sequence was obtained from a human donor in good health. Some clones in this sample may be carry-over from other donors' samples. The CDR3 sequence: CASSKGGASNEQFF. The CDR3 DNA sequence: TGCGCCAGCAGCAAGGGGGGGGCCTCCAATGAGCAGTTCTTC.